This TCR beta chain was found in a study of T cells in women clearing cervical HPV infection. Prevalent HPV16 infections were excluded; only incident single HPV16 infections included. CDR3 length: 12 amino acids. V was trimmed by 4 bases and J by 6 bases, leaving 7 bases between them. Details on this clone: Its antigen remains unknown. The read terminates 3 residues before the CDR3 end, so the remaining end is supplied by the germline J gene.

Libraries were prepared by immunoSEQ multiplex PCR; TCRdb keeps only in-frame clonotypes and omits some of them. There are 40,000 to 60,000 clones in the sample, with more than 0.8% held by the top ten. The study, taken as a whole, reports: TRBV6-7 abundance was lower in cases than controls (around 0.1% versus 0.15%).

This TCR was recovered from a woman between 18 and 69 years old with a cervical HPV16 infection that either progressed to CIN3+ or cleared (not recorded which). The gene calls are TRBV12-3 or TRBV12-4 and TRBJ2-1; D is possibly TRBD2 (5 bases). The sequencing input was blood buffy coat. CDR3 DNA (partial): TGTGCCAGCAGTTCACTAGTCAATGAG. Encoded protein: CASSSLVNE. The full CDR3 is CASSSLVNEQFF.